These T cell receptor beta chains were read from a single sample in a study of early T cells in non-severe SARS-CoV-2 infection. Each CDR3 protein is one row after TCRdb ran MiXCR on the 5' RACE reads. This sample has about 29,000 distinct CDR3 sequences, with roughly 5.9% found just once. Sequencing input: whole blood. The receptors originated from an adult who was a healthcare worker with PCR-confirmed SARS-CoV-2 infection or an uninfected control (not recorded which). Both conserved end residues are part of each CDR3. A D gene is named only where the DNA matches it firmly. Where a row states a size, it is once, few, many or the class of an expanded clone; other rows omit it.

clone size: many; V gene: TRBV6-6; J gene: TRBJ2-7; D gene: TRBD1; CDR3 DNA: TGTGCCAGCAGACTAAATACCGGGACAGGGAGAAGCGAGCAGTACTTC; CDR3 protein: CASRLNTGTGRSEQYF
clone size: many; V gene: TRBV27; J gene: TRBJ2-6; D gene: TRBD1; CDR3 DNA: TGTGCCAGCAGTTTCGGGACAGGGGGCTCTGGGGCCAACGTCCTGACTTTC; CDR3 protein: CASSFGTGGSGANVLTF
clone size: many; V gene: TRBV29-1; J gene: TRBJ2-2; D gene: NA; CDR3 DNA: TGCAGCGCTACAGGAGCAGGTACCGGGGAGCTGTTTTTT; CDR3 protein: CSATGAGTGELFF
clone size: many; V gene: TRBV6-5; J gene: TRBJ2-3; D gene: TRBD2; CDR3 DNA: TGTGCCAGCAGAGCCCCTAGCGGGAGGAGCCCAGATACGCAGTATTTT; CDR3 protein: CASRAPSGRSPDTQYF
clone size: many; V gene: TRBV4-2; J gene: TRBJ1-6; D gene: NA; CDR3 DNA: TGTGCCAGCAGCCAAGATCGGGTGCGGTCAACCCTCCACTTT; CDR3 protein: CASSQDRVRSTLHF
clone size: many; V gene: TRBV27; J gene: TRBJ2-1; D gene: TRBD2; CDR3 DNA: TGTGCCAGCATCGCTTCCGGGACTAGCTACAATGAGCAGTTCTTC; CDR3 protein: CASIASGTSYNEQFF
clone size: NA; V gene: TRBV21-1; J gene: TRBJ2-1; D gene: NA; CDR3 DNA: TGTGCCAGCAGCAAAACCCTGACAATGCACTCCGAGCGGGGGACGCATGAGCAGTTCTTC; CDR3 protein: CASSKTLTMHSERGTHEQFF
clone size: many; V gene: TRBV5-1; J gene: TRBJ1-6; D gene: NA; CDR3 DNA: TGCGCCAGCAGCTTGGGGACACCGGGGGGATTCAATTCACCCCTCCACTTT; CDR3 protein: CASSLGTPGGFNSPLHF
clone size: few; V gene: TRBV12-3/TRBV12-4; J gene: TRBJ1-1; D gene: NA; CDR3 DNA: TGTGCCAGCAGTAGTAAGAGGAACACTGAAGCTTTCTTT; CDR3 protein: CASSSKRNTEAFF
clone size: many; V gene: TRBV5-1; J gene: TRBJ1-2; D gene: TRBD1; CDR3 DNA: TGCGCCAGCAGCTTGGCCGGGACAGGGGACGGCTACACCTTC; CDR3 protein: CASSLAGTGDGYTF
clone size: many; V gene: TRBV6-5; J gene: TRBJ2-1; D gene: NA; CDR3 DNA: TGTGCCAGCAGTTACGGGGGGAGGCAGCAGTTCTTC; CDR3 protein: CASSYGGRQQFF
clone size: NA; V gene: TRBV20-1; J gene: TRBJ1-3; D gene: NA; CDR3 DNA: TGCAGTGCAAGGGGCCCAGGGGAATACTCTGGAAACACCATATATTTT; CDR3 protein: CSARGPGEYSGNTIYF
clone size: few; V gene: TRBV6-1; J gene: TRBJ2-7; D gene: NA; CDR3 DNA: TGTGCCAGCAGTAGAGGGGGGGCCCACTACGAGCAGTACTTC; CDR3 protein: CASSRGGAHYEQYF
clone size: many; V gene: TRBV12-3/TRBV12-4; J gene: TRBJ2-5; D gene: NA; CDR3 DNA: TGTGCCAGCAGGGGTCAGGGGTATGAGACCCAGTACTTC; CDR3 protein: CASRGQGYETQYF